This paragraph reports one T cell receptor beta chain. This sample was taken from a study of blood T cell repertoires in COVID-19. Produced via immunoSEQ multiplex PCR; TCRdb's table is partial and in-frame only. Here the sample spans roughly 150,000 clones, around nine tenths being singletons. The germline V and J ends were trimmed by 6 bases and 4 bases, with 13 bases remaining between them. The CDR3 loop spans 14 amino acids. The V gene's germline CDR1 is MDHEN and CDR2 SYDVKM. This receptor was identified in a middle-aged man who had recovered from COVID-19. Specimen: peripheral blood. This chain connects TRBV28 to TRBJ1-3; tentative D call: TRBD1 (6 bases). CDR3 protein: CASSLGTLGNTIYF. The CDR3 DNA reads as TGTGCCAGCAGCCTCGGGACATTAGGAAACACCATATATTTT.